The sequence of this T cell receptor (beta chain) was determined in a study of T cell responses to AZD1222 COVID-19 vaccine. Findings of the study overall: Baseline antibody screening turned up just 6 or 7 seropositive AZD1222 recipients. White British donors predominated, females outnumbered males, and clonal diversity was possibly underestimated.

Regarding this clone: Antigen specificity is unknown.

Repertoires were generated with immunoSEQ multiplex PCR, while TCRdb's copy carries only in-frame clones and drops some. The sample holds approximately 120,000 clones, roughly 86% seen once. Germline CDR1 reads SGHRS; CDR2 reads YFSETQ. The CDR3 extends over 15 amino acids. Between the trimmed V and J ends, which lost 2 bases and 6 bases, there was a span of 18 bases. The rearrangement uses TRBV5-1 and TRBJ2-7; D might be TRBD1 or TRBD2, each matching 6 bases. The sequence was collected from an adult who received the AZD1222 COVID-19 vaccine. The sample consisted of peripheral blood, taken 28 days after the second AZD1222 dose. The CDR3 protein is CASSFSGGRGLEQYF. CDR3 coding DNA: TGCGCCAGCAGCTTCTCAGGTGGCAGGGGACTCGAGCAGTACTTC.